One and the same sample provided the 27 T cell receptor beta chains below, sequenced in a study of OX40 agonist ivuxolimab in advanced cancers. The repertoire was sequenced with immunoSEQ multiplex PCR; TCRdb's copy has only in-frame clones and lacks some. The repertoire consists of 45,000 to 60,000 clones, with 89% occurring once and the leading ten covering 5% to 6.5%. The sample here was CD4+ or CD8+ T cells sorted from blood, taken in a trial of the OX40 agonist ivuxolimab. The receptors here all came from an adult with an advanced solid tumor such as melanoma, head and neck, liver or kidney cancer.

This clone was observed a handful of times. The rearrangement joins TRBV28 to TRBJ1-5, with 7 bases that match TRBD1. The CDR3 length is 16 residues. The V gene end was trimmed by 7 bases and the J gene end by 2 bases; junction bases not matched to a gene: 11. In germline, CDR1 is MDHEN, CDR2 SYDVKM. The CDR3 region has the DNA TGTGCCAGCACAAAGAACAGGGGCTTCGGCAATCAGCCCCAGCATTTT. This sequence encodes CASTKNRGFGNQPQHF. Full variable domain (outside the CDR3, taken from reference TRBV28 and TRBJ1-5): DVKVTQSSRYLVKRTGEKVFLECVQDMDHENMFWYRQDPGLGLRLIYFSYDVKMKEKGDIPEGYSVSREKKERFSLILESASTNQTSMYLCASTKNRGFGNQPQHFGDGTRLSIL.

The chain carries TRBV5-1 and TRBJ2-5, with TRBD2 identical over 8 bases. The CDR3 consists of 16 residues. Trimming cost V 4 bases and J 2 bases; bases outside gene matches: 10. The germline V gene encodes CDR1 SGHRS and CDR2 YFSETQ. CDR3 nucleotide sequence: TGCGCCAGCAGCATCTCAGCGGGGGCCCCACAAGAGACCCAGTACTTC. This translates into CASSISAGAPQETQYF.

This chain connects TRBV2 to TRBJ2-1, with 7 bases lining up with TRBD2. This CDR3 is 12 amino acids long. Germline assignment: CDR1 SNHLY and CDR2 FYNNEI. Trimming removed 10 bases from V and 6 bases from J; junction bases left unmatched: 6. CDR3 sequence reads: CATVSSGNEQFF. CDR3 in DNA: TGTGCCACCGTTTCTAGCGGCAATGAGCAGTTCTTC.

The chain joins TRBV6-5 to TRBJ1-4; TRBD1 might be the D (6 bases). The V gene lost 6 bases and the J gene lost 7 bases, with 15 bases spanning the gap. The germline V gene encodes CDR1 MNHEY and CDR2 SVGAGI. This CDR3 spans 14 amino acids. In DNA, the CDR3 is TGTGCCAGCAGCCCCTTGGCAGGGGCTGAAAAACTGTTTTTT. Protein sequence: CASSPLAGAEKLFF.

This clone is a singleton in its sample. V gene TRBV28 combines with J gene TRBJ2-3; 7 bases fit TRBD2. The J segment lost 1 base and the V segment lost 5 bases, leaving 9 bases of the junction unmatched. Germline CDR1 reads MDHEN; CDR2 reads SYDVKM. CDR3 length equals 16 residues. CDR3 nucleotides: TGTGCCAGCAGTGGACGGCGGGAGTACGGCACAGATACGCAGTATTTT. It yields the protein CASSGRREYGTDTQYF.

The genes are TRBV19 and TRBJ2-1; 10 nucleotides agree with TRBD2. CDR3 length: 13 residues. Unmatched junction bases numbered 12, after V lost 7 bases and J lost 15 bases. The germline CDR1 and CDR2 sequences are LNHDA and SQIVND (reference sequence). The CDR3 reads CASNLVAGGLRFF. The CDR3 bases are TGTGCCAGTAATCTAGTAGCGGGGGGCTTGAGGTTCTTC.

The chain employs TRBV28 and TRBJ2-2; TRBD1 is a possible D gene (5 bases). Germline V gene lookup returns CDR1 MDHEN and CDR2 SYDVKM. V shed 6 bases and J shed 3 bases, with 11 bases lying between them. The CDR3 loop spans 14 amino acids. The CDR3 nucleotides read TGTGCCAGCAGACTAACAGGAGACACCGGGGAGCTGTTTTTT. Its protein product is CASRLTGDTGELFF.

V gene TRBV19 combines with J gene TRBJ1-5, with TRBD1 matching 7 bases. Germline CDR1 reads LNHDA; CDR2 reads SQIVND (reference sequence). V was clipped by 0 bases and J by 5 bases; unmatched bases: 4. The CDR3 length is 15 residues. In nucleotides, the CDR3 is TGTGCCAGTAGTATAGATGGGGACAGCTATCAGCCCCAGCATTTT. Its translation is CASSIDGDSYQPQHF.

V usage is TRBV25-1 and J usage is TRBJ2-2; D not resolved. Germline-derived CDR1 and CDR2 are MGHDK and SYGVNS. CDR3 length: 13 amino acids. Trimming removed 3 bases at V and 2 bases at J, with 4 bases between. CDR3 sequence reads: CASSEHNTGELFF. The CDR3 nucleotides read TGTGCCAGCAGTGAGCATAACACCGGGGAGCTGTTTTTT.

V usage is TRBV19 and J usage is TRBJ1-2; D is unclear. CDR1 and CDR2 from the germline V gene are LNHDA and SQIVND (reference sequence). With 4 bases removed from V and 4 bases from J, the gap between germline ends came to 16 bases. The CDR3 runs 15 residues. The CDR3 is CASSTGASGFYGYTF. The CDR3, as DNA: TGTGCCAGTAGTACCGGAGCATCGGGCTTCTATGGCTACACCTTC.

Notes on this clone: This sample also contains other DNA sequences that code for the same CDR3. The chain couples TRBV2 to TRBJ1-5; D remains unclear. The CDR3 is 12 residues long. V was trimmed by 4 bases and J by 4 bases, leaving 5 bases between them. Germline-derived CDR1 and CDR2 are SNHLY and FYNNEI. This CDR3 reads CASSVDNQPQHF. CDR3 bases: TGTGCCAGCAGTGTTGATAATCAGCCCCAGCATTTT. The full variable domain, completed using reference TRBV2 and TRBJ1-5, is EPEVTQTPSHQVTQMGQEVILRCVPISNHLYFYWYRQILGQKVEFLVSFYNNEISEKSEIFDDQFSVERPDGSNFTLKIRSTKLEDSAMYFCASSVDNQPQHFGDGTRLSIL.

The rearrangement uses TRBV27 and TRBJ2-7; 9 bases fit TRBD2. There are 15 residues in the CDR3. V dropped 5 bases and J dropped 4; count of bases not matched to a gene: 9. CDR1 and CDR2 (germline): MNHEY, SMNVEV (reference sequence). CDR3 loop: CASSLLAGLGYEQYF. CDR3 nucleotides: TGTGCCAGCAGTCTCCTAGCGGGATTGGGTTACGAGCAGTACTTC.

The chain uses TRBV11-2 and TRBJ2-7, with 7 nucleotides matching TRBD1. The CDR3 consists of 13 residues. V shed 5 bases, J shed 3 bases, and the junction held 4 bases outside the gene matches. The germline gives CDR1 SGHAT, CDR2 FQNNGV. The CDR3 reads CASSPGTVYEQYF. The CDR3 bases are TGTGCCAGCAGCCCGGGGACAGTCTACGAGCAGTACTTC.

The chain employs TRBV5-3 and TRBJ1-2; tentative D call: TRBD1 (5 bases). Being an ORF, TRBV5-3 has a function that is uncertain. V was clipped by 1 base and J by 7 bases, with 17 bases between them. CDR3 length: 15 residues. The CDR3 DNA reads TGTGCCAGAAGCTTGCGACCAGGGACGGACTGTGGCTACACCTTC. Amino acid sequence: CARSLRPGTDCGYTF.

The chain links TRBV5-1 to TRBJ2-7; D unresolved. The V gene's germline CDR1 is SGHRS and CDR2 YFSETQ. V shed 2 bases and J shed 0 bases, with 9 bases lying between them. The CDR3 covers 14 residues. CDR3: CASSFAWGSYEQYV. CDR3 DNA sequence: TGCGCCAGCAGCTTCGCGTGGGGCTCCTACGAGCAGTACGTC.

The chain carries TRBV7-8 and TRBJ1-2; 7 positions match TRBD1. The CDR3 runs to 16 residues. The germline CDR1 and CDR2 sequences are SGHVS and FQNEAQ. The V segment lost 0 bases and the J segment 4 bases; nucleotides outside the gene matches: 8. This CDR3 is CASSLAVSGGFYGYTF. The DNA of the CDR3 is TGTGCCAGCAGCTTAGCGGTCTCAGGGGGGTTCTATGGCTACACCTTC.

This rearrangement joins TRBV27 to TRBJ2-1; 8 nucleotides line up with TRBD2. CDR1 and CDR2 from the germline V gene are MNHEY and SMNVEV (reference sequence). The junction had 13 bases not matched to a gene; V was cut back by 5 bases and J by 4 bases. The CDR3 has 17 residues. The CDR3 sequence is CASSKLGTGGVYNEQFF. The CDR3 region has the DNA TGTGCCAGCAGTAAGCTAGGGACCGGGGGGGTATACAATGAGCAGTTCTTC.

CDR3 coding DNA: TGCGCCAGCAGCTTTTTAGGGGGCAAGGACTACGAGCAGTACTTC. As protein: CASSFLGGKDYEQYF. The V call is TRBV5-1, the J call TRBJ2-7, with 7 bases matching TRBD1. Trimming cost V 2 bases and J 3 bases; bases outside gene matches: 8. This CDR3 has 15 residues. CDR1 is SGHRS and CDR2 is YFSETQ in the germline V gene. Filled out from reference TRBV5-1 and TRBJ2-7, the complete variable domain reads KAGVTQTPRYLIKTRGQQVTLSCSPISGHRSVSWYQQTPGQGLQFLFEYFSETQRNKGNFPGRFSGRQFSNSRSEMNVSTLELGDSALYLCASSFLGGKDYEQYFGPGTRLTVT.

The chain recombines TRBV6-6 with TRBJ1-2; D perhaps matches TRBD1 (5 bases). In germline, CDR1 is MNHNY, CDR2 SVGAGI (reference sequence). The V end lost 0 bases, the J end lost 8 bases, and 10 bases lay between the germline ends. The CDR3 is 13 residues long. CDR3 sequence: CASSYSNAGGYTF. In nucleotides, the CDR3 is TGTGCCAGCAGTTACTCGAACGCAGGGGGCTACACCTTC.

V is TRBV13 and J is TRBJ2-4; tentatively, D is TRBD1 or TRBD2 (6 bases each). CDR3 size: 17 residues. Germline CDR1 PRHDT, CDR2 FYEKMQ (reference sequence). The ends were cut back, 2 bases at V and 4 bases at J, with 18 bases in the middle. CDR3 nucleotides: TGTGCCAGCAGCTTAACGGGTTGGAGGGGGGCAAAAAACATTCAGTACTTC. It is translated as CASSLTGWRGAKNIQYF.

The genes are TRBV29-1 and TRBJ2-5, with 12 positions matching TRBD2. The CDR3 is 16 amino acids. The V segment lost 2 bases and the J segment 4 bases; nucleotides outside the gene matches: 8. Germline values: CDR1 SQVTM, CDR2 ANQGSEA. DNA for the CDR3: TGCAGCGTTGAACAGCTAGCGGGGGGGACGCTAGAGACCCAGTACTTC. It is translated as CSVEQLAGGTLETQYF.

CDR3 bases: TGTGCCAGCAGTTTATTGGACAGGGTTGGGCAAGAGACCCAGTACTTC. Residues: CASSLLDRVGQETQYF. This chain connects TRBV27 to TRBJ2-5; 8 bases match TRBD1. V lost 1 base, J lost 2 bases, and 6 bases stayed unmatched. The CDR3 runs to 16 residues. From germline, CDR1 is MNHEY and CDR2 SMNVEV (reference sequence).

This clone appeared a few times. The chain couples TRBV11-2 to TRBJ2-5; D is tentatively TRBD1 or TRBD2 (6 bases each). The CDR3 consists of 14 residues. The V end lost 2 bases, the J end lost 7 bases, and 14 bases lay between the germline ends. From germline, CDR1 is SGHAT and CDR2 FQNNGV. The DNA for the CDR3 is TGTGCCAGCAGCTTATATTCGGAGGGGGGGACCCAGTACTTC. This gives the protein CASSLYSEGGTQYF.

V gene TRBV7-2 combines with J gene TRBJ2-7; the D is unclear. Deletions cut 3 bases from V and 5 bases from J, with 20 bases between. The V gene's germline CDR1 is SGHTA and CDR2 FQGNSA. This CDR3 has 16 amino acids. CDR3 in DNA: TGTGCCAGCAGCTTCGGCCGGCCCATTTGGGTGAACGAGCAGTACTTC. Amino acids: CASSFGRPIWVNEQYF.

The gene calls are TRBV9 and TRBJ2-6; a possible D gene is TRBD2 (6 bases). Per the germline V gene, CDR1 is SGDLS and CDR2 is YYNGEE. This CDR3 region has 22 residues. V lost 3 bases, J lost 3 bases, and 31 bases lay in between. In nucleotides, the CDR3 is TGTGCCAGCAGCGACATGGGGGGTCCTTCGTTGGTCCTTCGGCGTGGGGCCAACGTCCTGACTTTC. Its protein product is CASSDMGGPSLVLRRGANVLTF.

This sequence joins TRBV6-5 and TRBJ2-2; 7 bases are shared with TRBD2. CDR3 length: 16 residues. Germline CDR1 is MNHEY and CDR2 is SVGAGI. V lost 2 bases to trimming and J lost 5 bases; unmatched junction nucleotides: 8. The CDR3 protein is CASSYNRRGRTGELFF. DNA of the CDR3: TGTGCCAGCAGTTACAATCGGCGGGGGAGAACCGGGGAGCTGTTTTTT.

V is TRBV15 and J is TRBJ1-2, with D perhaps TRBD1 (5 bases). Looked up from germline, CDR1 is LNHNV and CDR2 is YYDKDF (reference sequence). The CDR3 extends over 15 amino acids. The V end lost 0 bases, the J end lost 4 bases, and 12 bases lay between the germline ends. The CDR3 DNA reads TGTGCCACCAGCAGAGATTCGGGGGTTTCCTATGGCTACACCTTC. Its protein is CATSRDSGVSYGYTF.